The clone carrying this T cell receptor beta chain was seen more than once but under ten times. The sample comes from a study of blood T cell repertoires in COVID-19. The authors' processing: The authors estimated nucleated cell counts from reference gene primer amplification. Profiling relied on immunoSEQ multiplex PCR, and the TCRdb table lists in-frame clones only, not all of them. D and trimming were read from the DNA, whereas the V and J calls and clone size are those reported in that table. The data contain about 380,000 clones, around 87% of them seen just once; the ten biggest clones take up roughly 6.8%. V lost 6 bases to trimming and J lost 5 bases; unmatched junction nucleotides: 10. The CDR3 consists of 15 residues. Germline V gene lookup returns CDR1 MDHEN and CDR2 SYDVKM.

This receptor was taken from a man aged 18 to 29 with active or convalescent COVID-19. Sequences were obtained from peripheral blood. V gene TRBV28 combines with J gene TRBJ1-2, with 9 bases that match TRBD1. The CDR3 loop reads CASSPGVGQGYGYTF. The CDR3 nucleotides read TGTGCCAGCAGCCCAGGAGTCGGACAGGGGTATGGCTACACCTTC.